The 14 T cell receptor beta chains in this list originate from one sample, sequenced in a study of T cells after yellow fever vaccination. TCRdb passed the 5' RACE reads through MiXCR, listing each CDR3 protein once. The sample records under 150,000 distinct CDR3 sequences, roughly 8.2% being singletons. Sequencing was performed on CD4+ T cells sorted from PBMCs, taken 5 days after the yellow fever booster vaccination. The receptors shown here come from a man aged 25-45 years who received the YFV17D yellow fever vaccine.

This clonotype occurred many times. The chain combines TRBV20-1 with TRBJ2-3; no reliable D call. The CDR3 sequence is 14 residues long. CDR1 and CDR2 from the germline V gene are DFQATT and SNEGSKA (reference sequence). With 5 bases removed from V and 0 bases from J, the gap between germline ends came to 12 bases. The CDR3 protein is CSALTTSSTDTQYF. CDR3 DNA sequence: TGCAGTGCTCTGACAACCTCTAGCACAGATACGCAGTATTTT.

A word on this clonotype: Being one base from a much bigger clone, this may be a read error. The chain uses TRBV2 and TRBJ2-7, with D tentatively TRBD2 (6 bases). V was cut by 0 bases and J by 4 bases, with 13 bases left in between. Germline CDR1 is SNHLY and CDR2 is FYNNEI. The CDR3 loop spans 15 amino acids. CDR3 residues: CASSEARECVYEQYF. The CDR3 DNA reads as TGTGCCAGCAGTGAAGCTCGGGAGTGTGTATACGAGCAGTACTTC.

This clonotype has more than one count but fewer than ten. The rearrangement uses TRBV19 and TRBJ2-3, with 7 bases that match TRBD1. This CDR3 region has 14 residues. The germline V gene encodes CDR1 LNHDA and CDR2 SQIVND (reference sequence). Losses at the gene ends were 6 bases for V and 5 bases for J; bases not matched to a gene: 8. Written as DNA, the CDR3 is TGTGCCAGTAGACAAACAGGGGCGGAAGATACGCAGTATTTT. This gives the protein CASRQTGAEDTQYF. Complete variable domain (other parts from reference TRBV19 and TRBJ2-3): DGGITQSPKYLFRKEGQNVTLSCEQNLNHDAMYWYRQDPGQGLRLIYYSQIVNDFQKGDIAEGYSVSREKKESFPLTVTSAQKNPTAFYLCASRQTGAEDTQYFGPGTRLTVL.

Ten or more counts support this clonotype. The V and J genes are TRBV20-1 and TRBJ2-7, with D perhaps assigned TRBD1 or TRBD2 (5 bases each). Germline V gene data show CDR1 as DFQATT and CDR2 as SNEGSKA (reference sequence). Trimming pared 5 bases from V and 3 bases from J, leaving 17 bases between. The CDR3 has 14 residues. CDR3 amino acids: CSAYWPGPRYEQYF. CDR3 bases: TGCAGTGCTTACTGGCCGGGACCTCGCTACGAGCAGTACTTC.

This clonotype was recorded at least ten times. V is TRBV2 and J is TRBJ2-7; TRBD2 might be the D (5 bases). This CDR3 is built from 12 residues. The V and J ends lost 9 bases and 6 bases respectively, with 15 bases between them. Germline V lookup: CDR1 SNHLY, CDR2 FYNNEI. The CDR3 reads CASGGGGGEQYF. DNA of the CDR3: TGTGCCAGTGGAGGTGGCGGAGGCGAGCAGTACTTC.

This clonotype was counted many times. V and J are TRBV20-1 and TRBJ2-7; 13 positions match TRBD2. The J segment lost 5 bases and the V segment lost 1 base, leaving 5 bases of the junction unmatched. This CDR3 spans 15 amino acids. Per germline, CDR1 DFQATT and CDR2 SNEGSKA (reference sequence). The CDR3 DNA sequence: TGCAGTGCTAGAGGGACTAGCGGGAGTCGGCACGAGCAGTACTTC. The encoded protein is CSARGTSGSRHEQYF.

This clonotype was recorded at least ten times. This chain joins TRBV29-1 and TRBJ2-3, with 13 bases aligning to TRBD2. The CDR3 is 16 amino acids. The V gene end was trimmed by 7 bases and the J gene end by 1 base; junction bases not matched to a gene: 8. Germline assignment: CDR1 SQVTM and CDR2 ANQGSEA. CDR3 loop: CSAKGLAGIRTDTQYF. CDR3 DNA sequence: TGCAGCGCGAAGGGACTAGCGGGAATACGCACAGATACGCAGTATTTT.

In this sample, this clonotype turned up many times. Relative to the germline gene, one junction end is altered; a read error may explain this. The chain couples TRBV7-7 to TRBJ2-2, with D unresolved. The germline V gene encodes CDR1 SSHAT and CDR2 FNYEAQ (reference sequence). This CDR3 has 13 amino acids. For the CDR3, the DNA is TGTGCTAGCAGCCCACACCCCACCGGGGAGCTGTTTTTT. Translated, it gives CASSPHPTGELFF. Full variable domain (missing parts from reference TRBV7-7 and TRBJ2-2): GAGVSQSPRYKVTKRGQDVTLRCDPISSHATLYWYQQALGQGPEFLTYFNYEAQPDKSGLPSDRFSAERPEGSISTLTIQRTEQRDSAMYRCASSPHPTGELFFGEGSRLTVL.

The chain recombines TRBV7-2 with TRBJ2-7; 10 bases map to TRBD1. Germline CDR1 is SGHTA and CDR2 is FQGNSA. The CDR3 length is 18 residues. Losses at the gene ends were 2 bases for V and 3 bases for J; bases not matched to a gene: 13. The CDR3 nucleotides are TGTGCCAGCAGCTTATCGGGACAGGGGTTTCGGAGGAGCTACGAGCAGTACTTC. Protein: CASSLSGQGFRRSYEQYF.

The sample holds many counts of this clonotype. V and J are TRBV14 and TRBJ1-1, with D hard to call. V shed 6 bases and J shed 1 base, with 12 bases lying between them. Germline V gene sequence: CDR1 SGHDN, CDR2 FVKESK. CDR3 length: 14 amino acids. The chain's CDR3 is CASSQVFGNTEAFF. The CDR3 DNA reads as TGTGCCAGCAGTCAGGTTTTCGGGAACACTGAAGCTTTCTTT.

Many counts were recorded for this clonotype. The chain recombines TRBV10-3 with TRBJ2-3; D perhaps matches TRBD1 (6 bases). This CDR3 is 15 amino acids long. V lost 4 bases, J lost 0 bases, and 11 bases lay in between. Germline assignment: CDR1 ENHRY and CDR2 SYGVKD. Here the CDR3 reads CAISAGHSSTDTQYF. DNA for the CDR3: TGTGCCATCAGTGCGGGACATTCTAGCACAGATACGCAGTATTTT.

This clonotype was counted many times. V and J are TRBV25-1 and TRBJ1-6; possibly TRBD1 for D (5 bases). The CDR3 is made up of 13 amino acids. V lost 3 bases to trimming and J lost 8 bases, with 8 bases between them. CDR1 is MGHDK and CDR2 is SYGVNS in the germline V gene. The CDR3 region is CASSDGGYSPLHF. In DNA, the CDR3 is TGTGCCAGCAGTGACGGGGGGTATTCACCCCTCCACTTT. The full variable domain, with the rest looked up from reference TRBV25-1 and TRBJ1-6, is EADIYQTPRYLVIGTGKKITLECSQTMGHDKMYWYQQDPGMELHLIHYSYGVNSTEKGDLSSESTVSRIRTEHFPLTLESARPSHTSQYLCASSDGGYSPLHFGNGTRLTVT.

This clonotype was observed many times. The chain uses TRBV20-1 and TRBJ1-3, with unresolved D. V lost 1 base to trimming and J lost 7 bases, with 14 bases between them. Germline V gene sequence: CDR1 DFQATT, CDR2 SNEGSKA (reference sequence). The CDR3 sequence is 14 residues long. The CDR3 sequence is CSARAVTPGNTIYF. DNA of the CDR3: TGCAGTGCTAGAGCGGTTACACCCGGGAACACCATATATTTT.

There are many counts of this clonotype. The genes are TRBV3-1 and TRBJ2-7, with D tentatively TRBD2 (6 bases). The V gene lost 4 bases and the J gene lost 6 bases, with 25 bases spanning the gap. CDR1 and CDR2 (germline): LGHDT, YNNKEL (reference sequence). The CDR3 contains 17 residues. Written as DNA, the CDR3 is TGTGCCAGCAGCCTCCGATTGGAGGGGTTCCACATTCCCGAGCAGTACTTC. This codes for CASSLRLEGFHIPEQYF.